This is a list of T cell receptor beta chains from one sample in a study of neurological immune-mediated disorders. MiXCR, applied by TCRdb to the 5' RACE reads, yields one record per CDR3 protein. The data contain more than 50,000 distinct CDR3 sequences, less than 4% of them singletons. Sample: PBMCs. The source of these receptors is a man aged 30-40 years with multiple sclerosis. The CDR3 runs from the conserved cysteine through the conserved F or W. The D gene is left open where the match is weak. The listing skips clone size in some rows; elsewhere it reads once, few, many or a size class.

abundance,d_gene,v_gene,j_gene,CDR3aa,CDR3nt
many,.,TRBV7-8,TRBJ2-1,CASSPGASWQFF,TGTGCCAGCAGCCCGGGGGCGTCGTGGCAGTTCTTC
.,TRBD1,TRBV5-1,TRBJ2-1,CASSSTGQHYNEQFF,TGCGCCAGCAGCTCCACGGGACAGCACTACAATGAGCAGTTCTTC
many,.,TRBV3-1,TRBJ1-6,CASSRGLGNSPLHF,TGTGCCAGCAGCCGCGGCCTTGGGAATTCACCCCTCCACTTT
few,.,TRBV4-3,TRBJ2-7,CASSQVWTEKYEQYF,TGCGCCAGCAGCCAAGTGTGGACTGAGAAGTACGAGCAGTACTTC
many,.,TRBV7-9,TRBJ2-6,CASSFDESGANVLTF,TGTGCCAGCAGCTTCGACGAATCTGGGGCCAACGTCCTGACTTTC
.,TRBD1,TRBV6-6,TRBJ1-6,CASSYSWRGRLEDSPLNF,TGTGCCAGCAGTTACTCGTGGAGGGGGCGACTCGAGGATTCACCCCTCAACTTT
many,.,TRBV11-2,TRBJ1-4,CASRNGRGWGATNEKLFF,TGTGCCAGCAGGAACGGACGAGGTTGGGGCGCAACTAATGAAAAACTGTTTTTT
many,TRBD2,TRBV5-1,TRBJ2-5,CASSSISGGETQYF,TGCGCCAGCAGCTCGATCTCGGGAGGGGAGACCCAGTACTTC
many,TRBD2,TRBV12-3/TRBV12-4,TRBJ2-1,CASSQRGGAYDEQFF,TGTGCCAGCAGCCAGCGCGGGGGGGCTTATGATGAGCAGTTCTTC
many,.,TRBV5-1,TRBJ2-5,CASSLDGGGETQYF,TGCGCCAGCAGCTTGGATGGCGGCGGGGAGACCCAGTACTTC
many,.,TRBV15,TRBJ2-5,CATSRAGYQETQYF,TGTGCCACCAGCAGAGCGGGGTACCAAGAGACCCAGTACTTC
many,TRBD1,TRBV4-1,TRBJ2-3,CASSPWFWDSMGTDTQYF,TGCGCCAGCAGCCCGTGGTTTTGGGACAGTATGGGAACAGATACGCAGTATTTT
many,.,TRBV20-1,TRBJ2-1,CSASYGFADNEQFF,TGCAGTGCTAGTTACGGGTTTGCAGACAATGAGCAGTTCTTC
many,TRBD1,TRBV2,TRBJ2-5,CASSEGTAQETQYF,TGTGCCAGCAGTGAGGGGACAGCCCAAGAGACCCAGTACTTC
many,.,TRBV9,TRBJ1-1,CASSPHISAQGTEAFF,TGTGCCAGCAGCCCACATATTAGTGCACAGGGCACTGAAGCTTTCTTT
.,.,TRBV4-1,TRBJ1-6,CASSQVSSYNSPLNF,TGCGCCAGCAGCCAAGTAAGCTCCTATAATTCACCCCTCAACTTT
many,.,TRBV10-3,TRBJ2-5,CAISEPSHHQETQYF,TGTGCCATCAGTGAGCCATCCCACCACCAAGAGACCCAGTACTTC
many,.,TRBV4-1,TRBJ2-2,CASSQGDGGELFF,TGCGCCAGCAGCCAGGGGGACGGCGGGGAGCTGTTTTTT
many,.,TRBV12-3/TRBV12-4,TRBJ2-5,CASSLMAAGAGETQYF,TGTGCCAGCAGTTTAATGGCGGCCGGGGCCGGGGAGACCCAGTACTTC
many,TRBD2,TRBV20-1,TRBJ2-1,CSARDQKRGPSYNEQFF,TGCAGTGCTAGAGATCAAAAGCGGGGGCCCTCCTACAATGAGCAGTTCTTC
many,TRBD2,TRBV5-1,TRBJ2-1,CASSSKGPGTSGVSYNEQFF,TGCGCCAGCAGCTCGAAGGGCCCGGGGACTAGCGGGGTTTCCTACAATGAGCAGTTCTTC
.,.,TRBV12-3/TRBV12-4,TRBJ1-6,CASSLQGAGSPLNF,TGTGCCAGCAGTTTACAGGGCGCGGGCTCACCCCTCAACTTT
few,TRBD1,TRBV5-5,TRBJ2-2,CASSLEPPGTGYNGELFF,TGTGCCAGCAGCTTGGAGCCCCCCGGGACAGGGTATAACGGGGAGCTGTTTTTT
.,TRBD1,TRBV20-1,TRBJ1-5,CSARSGQGGQPQHF,TGCAGTGCTAGAAGTGGACAGGGTGGGCAGCCCCAGCATTTT